These T cell receptor beta chains were read from a single sample in a study of T cell changes during pregnancy in multiple sclerosis. Measured with immunoSEQ multiplex PCR; TCRdb has only the in-frame clones, and not every one. The sample records 47,000 or so clones, 94% being singletons. The sample in question was CD4+ T cells from peripheral blood mononuclear cells, obtained in the first trimester of pregnancy. These receptors came from a female donor with multiple sclerosis, enrolled in a pregnancy study. The CDR3 runs from the conserved cysteine through the conserved F or W. D genes are given only for firm matches. Size is stated for part of the rows, as once, few or many counts, or as a class when the clone is expanded.

V	D	J	size	length	CDR3	DNA
TRBV15	NA	TRBJ2-7	NA	14	CATSIRIGGHEQYF	TGTGCCACCAGCATTCGAATCGGAGGGCACGAGCAGTACTTC
TRBV5-6	TRBD1	TRBJ1-2	NA	16	CASSSPNIDRDYGYTF	TGTGCCAGCAGCTCACCCAATATAGACAGGGACTATGGCTACACCTTC
TRBV6-1	NA	TRBJ2-1	NA	16	CASSEAVGGPYNEQFF	TGTGCCAGCAGTGAAGCAGTCGGCGGGCCCTACAATGAGCAGTTCTTC
TRBV6-5	TRBD2	TRBJ2-1	NA	15	CASSFGTSGGRVQFF	TGTGCCAGCAGTTTTGGGACTAGCGGGGGCCGAGTGCAGTTCTTC
TRBV7-2	TRBD2	TRBJ2-7	once	18	CASSPEWEMRGNSYEQYF	TGTGCCAGCAGCCCCGAGTGGGAAATGCGGGGGAACTCCTACGAGCAGTACTTC
TRBV6-1	NA	TRBJ2-7	NA	13	CASSEAPIYEQYF	TGTGCCAGCAGTGAAGCCCCTATCTACGAGCAGTACTTC
TRBV30	NA	TRBJ2-7	NA	12	CAWSGGSDEQYF	TGTGCCTGGAGTGGGGGCTCGGACGAGCAGTACTTC
TRBV27	TRBD2	TRBJ2-7	once	17	CASSLSASGGISYEQYF	TGTGCCAGCAGTTTATCGGCTAGCGGGGGTATTTCCTACGAGCAGTACTTC
TRBV6-5	TRBD1	TRBJ1-1	NA	14	CASSPTGDRTEAFF	TGTGCCAGCAGTCCGACAGGGGATAGGACTGAAGCTTTCTTT
TRBV18	TRBD1	TRBJ1-2	NA	14	CASSPGTGGLGYTF	TGTGCCAGCTCACCCGGGACAGGGGGCCTTGGCTACACCTTC
TRBV4-1	TRBD2	TRBJ2-1	once	16	CASSQERGGAYNEQFF	TGCGCCAGCAGCCAGGAGCGGGGGGGGGCCTACAATGAGCAGTTCTTC
TRBV6-1	TRBD1	TRBJ1-6	NA	14	CASREGQGNSPLHF	TGTGCCAGCAGAGAAGGACAGGGGAATTCACCCCTCCACTTT
TRBV6-5	NA	TRBJ1-1	NA	16	CASSYHFRGRNTEAFF	TGTGCCAGCAGTTACCATTTTCGGGGGAGGAACACTGAAGCTTTCTTT
TRBV7-8	NA	TRBJ2-2	NA	15	CASRIVQGSGGELFF	TGTGCCAGCAGAATAGTACAGGGCAGCGGCGGGGAGCTGTTTTTT
TRBV6-6	NA	TRBJ1-2	NA	14	CASSYIGDRYGYTF	TGTGCCAGCAGTTATATAGGGGATCGCTATGGCTACACCTTC
TRBV13	NA	TRBJ1-2	once	17	CASSLSQSGTSNYGYTF	TGTGCCAGCAGCTTATCCCAAAGCGGAACATCGAACTATGGCTACACCTTC
TRBV5-8	TRBD1	TRBJ1-5	NA	17	CASSPGTAADSNQPQHF	TGTGCCAGCAGCCCCGGGACAGCAGCAGATAGCAATCAGCCCCAGCATTTT
TRBV29-1	TRBD1	TRBJ2-5	NA	12	CSAETGDETQYF	TGCAGCGCAGAGACAGGGGACGAGACCCAGTACTTC
TRBV9	NA	TRBJ1-3	NA	14	CASSVGPAGNTIYF	TGTGCCAGCAGCGTAGGTCCAGCTGGAAACACCATATATTTT
TRBV18	TRBD2	TRBJ2-7	NA	17	CASSPGGGGRDLGEQYF	TGTGCCAGCTCACCCGGTGGCGGGGGTAGGGACCTTGGCGAGCAGTACTTC
TRBV11-3	TRBD2	TRBJ2-1	NA	20	CASRSSHSAGGPGGVDEQFF	TGTGCCAGCCGATCATCACACTCGGCGGGGGGGCCTGGCGGTGTCGATGAGCAGTTCTTC
TRBV5-6	NA	TRBJ1-2	NA	14	CASSLDRRSYGYTF	TGTGCCAGCAGCTTGGACAGGAGATCCTATGGCTACACCTTC
TRBV6-5	TRBD2	TRBJ2-7	NA	15	CASRKVAGGSYEQYF	TGTGCCAGCAGAAAGGTAGCGGGGGGCTCCTACGAGCAGTACTTC
TRBV9	NA	TRBJ2-3	NA	15	CASSVERGSTDTQYF	TGTGCCAGCAGCGTAGAAAGGGGTAGCACAGATACGCAGTATTTT
TRBV7-3	NA	TRBJ1-6	NA	13	CASSFSGGPPLHF	TGTGCCAGCAGCTTTTCCGGGGGGCCACCCCTCCACTTT
TRBV7-2	TRBD2	TRBJ2-2	NA	17	CASRPASGGSYTGELFF	TGTGCCAGCAGACCTGCTAGCGGGGGGTCCTACACCGGGGAGCTGTTTTTT
TRBV10-1	NA	TRBJ2-1	few	14	CASSESIIRNGQFF	TGCGCCAGCAGTGAGTCGATTATAAGAAACGGGCAGTTCTTC
TRBV6-1	TRBD1	TRBJ1-2	NA	14	CASSQTTGLYGYTF	TGTGCCAGCAGCCAGACGACAGGGCTCTATGGCTACACCTTC
TRBV2	NA	TRBJ1-5	NA	18	CASSEVRIGGAGNQPQHF	TGTGCCAGCAGTGAAGTTCGTATCGGGGGGGCTGGCAATCAGCCCCAGCATTTT
TRBV30	NA	TRBJ1-1	NA	12	CAWKGVNTEAFF	TGTGCCTGGAAGGGGGTGAACACTGAAGCTTTCTTT
TRBV5-4	TRBD1	TRBJ2-5	NA	16	CASSLSAGGRGETQYF	TGTGCCAGCAGCTTGTCGGCAGGGGGAAGAGGAGAGACCCAGTACTTC
TRBV7-9	TRBD2	TRBJ2-3	NA	16	CASSLRLAGSTDTQYF	TGTGCCAGCAGCCTCAGACTAGCGGGGAGCACAGATACGCAGTATTTT
TRBV6-6	TRBD1	TRBJ1-1	once	15	CASQDRDHMNTEAFF	TGTGCCAGCCAGGACAGGGACCACATGAACACTGAAGCTTTCTTT
TRBV30	NA	TRBJ2-4	NA	14	CAWTLRGWGSIQYF	TGTGCCTGGACCTTACGGGGGTGGGGATCAATTCAGTACTTC
TRBV15	NA	TRBJ1-2	NA	15	CATSRDRGAAYGYTF	TGTGCCACCAGCAGAGATCGTGGGGCTGCCTATGGCTACACCTTC
TRBV5-1	NA	TRBJ1-1	NA	15	CASSTEVRANTEAFF	TGCGCCAGCAGCACTGAGGTTCGCGCGAACACTGAAGCTTTCTTT
TRBV6-5	NA	TRBJ1-3	NA	14	CASRQWSSGNTIYF	TGTGCCAGCCGCCAGTGGAGCTCTGGAAACACCATATATTTT
TRBV6-1	TRBD1	TRBJ1-5	NA	15	CASRITGANNQPQHF	TGTGCCAGCAGGATTACAGGGGCGAACAATCAGCCCCAGCATTTT
TRBV19	NA	TRBJ2-5	few	16	CASSIGTIWSVETQYF	TGTGCCAGTAGTATCGGGACAATATGGTCGGTAGAGACCCAGTACTTC
TRBV25-1	NA	TRBJ1-3	NA	16	CASSANQGGPGNTIYF	TGTGCCAGCAGTGCGAACCAAGGGGGACCTGGAAACACCATATATTTT
TRBV5-1	TRBD1	TRBJ1-1	NA	17	CASSLGQGLSLNTEAFF	TGCGCCAGCAGCTTGGGACAGGGGTTGAGTCTGAACACTGAAGCTTTCTTT
TRBV2	TRBD1	TRBJ1-4	NA	14	CASSGGGQGKKLFF	TGTGCCAGCAGCGGGGGGGGACAGGGGAAAAAACTGTTTTTT
TRBV11-3	TRBD1	TRBJ2-6	NA	17	CASSSSGTGAGANVLTF	TGTGCCAGCAGCTCCTCCGGGACAGGGGCCGGGGCCAACGTCCTGACTTTC
TRBV25-1	NA	TRBJ2-1	NA	15	CASSELGKGLNEQFF	TGTGCCAGCAGTGAATTGGGGAAGGGGCTCAATGAGCAGTTCTTC
TRBV7-3	TRBD1	TRBJ1-1	NA	14	CASSRTGKNTEAFF	TGTGCCAGCAGTCGGACAGGGAAGAACACTGAAGCTTTCTTT
TRBV9	TRBD1	TRBJ1-4	NA	15	CASSAVQGAGEKLFF	TGTGCCAGCAGCGCCGTACAGGGGGCTGGGGAAAAACTGTTTTTT
TRBV10-1	TRBD1	TRBJ1-2	NA	17	CASSERTGKLSNYGYTF	TGCGCCAGCAGTGAGCGGACAGGGAAGCTATCTAACTATGGCTACACCTTC
TRBV7-3	TRBD2	TRBJ2-1	NA	17	CASSLTRGGVSYNEQFF	TGTGCCAGCAGCTTAACCCGGGGGGGCGTTTCCTACAATGAGCAGTTCTTC
TRBV5-1	NA	TRBJ2-7	NA	12	CASSTERGEQYF	TGCGCCAGCAGCACGGAACGGGGGGAGCAGTACTTC
TRBV10-3	NA	TRBJ1-1	NA	17	CAISGNREHSMNTEAFF	TGTGCCATCAGTGGGAACAGGGAACACTCGATGAACACTGAAGCTTTCTTT
TRBV5-4	NA	TRBJ1-2	NA	15	CASSYEGSREYGYTF	TGTGCCAGCAGCTACGAGGGGAGTCGGGAGTATGGCTACACCTTC
TRBV11-2	TRBD2	TRBJ2-3	NA	17	CASSVQLLAGSTDTQYF	TGTGCCAGCAGCGTCCAACTCCTAGCGGGGTCGACAGATACGCAGTATTTT
TRBV5-6	NA	TRBJ2-1	NA	15	CASSSRVVRGNEQFF	TGTGCCAGCAGCTCCAGGGTAGTAAGGGGGAATGAGCAGTTCTTC
TRBV9	NA	TRBJ2-1	NA	15	CASSVVIAPANEQFF	TGTGCCAGCAGCGTAGTGATAGCCCCCGCCAATGAGCAGTTCTTC
TRBV7-9	TRBD1	TRBJ2-7	NA	15	CASSRSGGLGNEQYF	TGTGCCAGCAGTCGTTCAGGGGGCCTCGGGAACGAGCAGTACTTC